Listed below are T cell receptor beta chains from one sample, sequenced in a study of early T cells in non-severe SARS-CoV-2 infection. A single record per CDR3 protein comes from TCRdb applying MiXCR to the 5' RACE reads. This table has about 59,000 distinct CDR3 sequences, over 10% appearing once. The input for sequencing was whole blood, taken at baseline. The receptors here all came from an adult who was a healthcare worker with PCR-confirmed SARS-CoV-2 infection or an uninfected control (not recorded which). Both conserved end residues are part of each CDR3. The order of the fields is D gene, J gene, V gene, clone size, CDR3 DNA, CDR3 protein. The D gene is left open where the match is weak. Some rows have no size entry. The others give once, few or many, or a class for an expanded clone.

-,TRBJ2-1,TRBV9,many,TGTGCCAGCAGCGTATATTCCCAGGGCTCCTACAATGAGCAGTTCTTC,CASSVYSQGSYNEQFF
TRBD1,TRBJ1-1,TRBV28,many,TGTGCCAGCAGTTTTCTCCGGACAGGGCCATTCCTGAACACTGAAGCTTTCTTT,CASSFLRTGPFLNTEAFF
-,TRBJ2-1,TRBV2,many,TGTGCCAGCAGTGAGTCACTCAGGTCCTCCGGCAATGAGCAGTTCTTC,CASSESLRSSGNEQFF
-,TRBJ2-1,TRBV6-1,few,TGTGCCAGCAGGCCTCCGGGCGGTGGTAATGAGCAGTTCTTC,CASRPPGGGNEQFF
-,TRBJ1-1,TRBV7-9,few,TGTGCCAGCAGCTTAGCGCAGGGGCTGGAAGCTTTCTTT,CASSLAQGLEAFF
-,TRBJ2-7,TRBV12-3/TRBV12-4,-,TGTGCCAGCAGTTTAGGCAACTACGAGCAGTACTTC,CASSLGNYEQYF
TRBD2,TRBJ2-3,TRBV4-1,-,TGCGCCAGCAGCCATTTTAGCGGGAGGACTAGCACAGATACGCAGTATTTT,CASSHFSGRTSTDTQYF
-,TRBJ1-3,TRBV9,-,TGTGCCAGCAGCGTTGATGGTCCCGGCTCTGGAAACACCATATATTTT,CASSVDGPGSGNTIYF
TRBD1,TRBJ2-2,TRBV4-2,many,TGTGCCAGCAGCCAGAGGACAGGGAACACCGGGGAGCTGTTTTTT,CASSQRTGNTGELFF
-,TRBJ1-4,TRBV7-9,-,TGTGCCAGCAGCGTACAGGGAGCTGAAAAACTGTTTTTT,CASSVQGAEKLFF
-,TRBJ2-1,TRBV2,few,TGTGCCAGCAGCGATCTAGCGCAGTCCTACAATGAGCAGTTCTTC,CASSDLAQSYNEQFF
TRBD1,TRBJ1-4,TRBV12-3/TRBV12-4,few,TGTGCCAGCAGTTTAGCCGGGACAGGGGATGCAAAACTGTTTTTT,CASSLAGTGDAKLFF
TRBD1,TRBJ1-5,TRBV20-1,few,TGCAGTGCTAGAGTTGGGACAGGGAGAACTCAGCCCCAGCATTTT,CSARVGTGRTQPQHF
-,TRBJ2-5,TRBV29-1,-,TGCAGCGTTGAGTTGCTAGACCAAAATTTCCAAGAGACCCAGTACTTC,CSVELLDQNFQETQYF
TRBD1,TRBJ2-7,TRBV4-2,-,TGTGCCAGCAGCCAACGAGACAGGGAACTAAGTGAGCAGTACTTC,CASSQRDRELSEQYF
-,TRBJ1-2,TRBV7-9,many,TGTGCCAGTGTAACTTGGGATGGCTACACCTTC,CASVTWDGYTF
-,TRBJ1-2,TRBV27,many,TGTGCCAGCAGTTTCACAGGCAGCTTCTATGGCTACACCTTC,CASSFTGSFYGYTF
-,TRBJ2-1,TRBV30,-,TGTGCCTGGAGTGGAACCTACAATGAGCAGTTCTTC,CAWSGTYNEQFF
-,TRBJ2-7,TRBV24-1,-,TGTGCCACCAGTGATTCGGGCATTGAGGCTGGCGAGCAGTACTTC,CATSDSGIEAGEQYF
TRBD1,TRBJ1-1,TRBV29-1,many,TGCAGCGTAGAGGACAGGGCGAACACTGAAGCTTTCTTT,CSVEDRANTEAFF
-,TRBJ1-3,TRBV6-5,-,TGTGCCAGCAGTTATGCCGGAAGCTCTGGAAACACCATATATTTT,CASSYAGSSGNTIYF
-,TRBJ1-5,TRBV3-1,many,TGTGCCAGCAGCCAGAAGGACAGCCAGCCCCAGCATTTT,CASSQKDSQPQHF
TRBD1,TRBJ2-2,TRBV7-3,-,TGTGCCAGCAGAGCCGGGACAGGGGTTACCGGGGAGCTGTTTTTT,CASRAGTGVTGELFF
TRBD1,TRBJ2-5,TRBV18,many,TGTGCCAGCTCACCGTCCCCGACAGGGATAGAGACCCAGTACTTC,CASSPSPTGIETQYF
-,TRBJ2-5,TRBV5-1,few,TGCGCCAGCAGGGCAGGACGGGAGACCCAGTACTTC,CASRAGRETQYF
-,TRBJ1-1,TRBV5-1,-,TGCGCCAGCAGCTTGGAACAGGCTACTGAAGCTTTCTTT,CASSLEQATEAFF
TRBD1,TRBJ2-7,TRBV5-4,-,TGTGCCAGCAGACAAGACAGGGTGAGCTCCTACGAGCAGTACTTC,CASRQDRVSSYEQYF
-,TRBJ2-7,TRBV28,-,TGTGCCAGCACAATGCGGTCCGGGTTGAGCGAGCAGTACTTC,CASTMRSGLSEQYF
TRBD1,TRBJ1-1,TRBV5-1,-,TGCGCCAGCAGCTCCCTAGACAGGGGGCACACTGAAGCTTTCTTT,CASSSLDRGHTEAFF
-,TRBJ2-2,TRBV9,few,TGTGCCAGCAGCGTAACAGCTTTGAACACCGGGGAGCTGTTTTTT,CASSVTALNTGELFF
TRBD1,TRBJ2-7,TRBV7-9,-,TGTGCCAGCAGCTACCGGGACAGCGTCGAGCAGTACTTC,CASSYRDSVEQYF
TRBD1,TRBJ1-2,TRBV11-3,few,TGTGCCAGCAACAAAAACTCCGGGACAGGGACCTATGGCTACACCTTC,CASNKNSGTGTYGYTF
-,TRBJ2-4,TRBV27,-,TGTGCCAGCACCTTTACCCTGACCGGGGACATTCAGTACTTC,CASTFTLTGDIQYF
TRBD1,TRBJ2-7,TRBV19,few,TGTGCCAGTAGTGGGACAGGGGGCCCCTACGAGCAGTACTTC,CASSGTGGPYEQYF
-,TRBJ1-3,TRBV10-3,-,TGTGCCATCAGTCCGGGGGCAGCTCCTGGAAACACCATATATTTT,CAISPGAAPGNTIYF
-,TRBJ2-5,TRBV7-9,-,TGCGCCCTAGAGGGGCCGAAAAAGACCCAGTACTTC,CALEGPKKTQYF
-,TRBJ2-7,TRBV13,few,TGTGCCAGCAGCTTAGGCGGGAGACCCTACGAGCAGTACTTC,CASSLGGRPYEQYF
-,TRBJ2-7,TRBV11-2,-,TGTGCCAGCACCTCGACAGAGAGCCCTTACGAGCAGTACTTC,CASTSTESPYEQYF
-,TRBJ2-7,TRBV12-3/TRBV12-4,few,TGTGCCAGCAGTTTGACGGACTACGAGCAGTACTTC,CASSLTDYEQYF
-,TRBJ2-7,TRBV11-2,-,TGTGCCAGCACCTATCGGAGGGCCCTCTACGAGCAGTACTTC,CASTYRRALYEQYF
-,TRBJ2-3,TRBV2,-,TGTGCCAGCAGTGTACGTCTTACTCTAGGCACAGATACGCAGTATTTT,CASSVRLTLGTDTQYF
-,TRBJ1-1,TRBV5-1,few,TGCGCCAGCAGCTTATGGGCCCCCACTGAAGCTTTCTTT,CASSLWAPTEAFF
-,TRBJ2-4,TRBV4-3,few,TGCGCCAGCAGCCAAGATTGGTACGCCAAAAACATTCAGTACTTC,CASSQDWYAKNIQYF
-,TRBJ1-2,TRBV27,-,TGTGCCAGCATCCCCCTCGAAGGTTACTATGGCTACACCTTC,CASIPLEGYYGYTF
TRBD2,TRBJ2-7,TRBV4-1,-,TGCGCCAGCAGCCAACCCACTAGCGGGAGGCCCTACGAGCAGTACTTC,CASSQPTSGRPYEQYF
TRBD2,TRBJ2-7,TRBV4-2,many,TGTGCCAGCAGCCCCGGGACTAGCGGGGGGCCTAGCTCCTACGAGCAGTACTTC,CASSPGTSGGPSSYEQYF
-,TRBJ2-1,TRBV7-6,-,TGTGCCAGCAGCCACCTAGTCCCCAATGAGCAGTTCTTC,CASSHLVPNEQFF
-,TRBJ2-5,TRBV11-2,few,TGTGCCAGCAGCTTAGGGCCCGGAAGGGTTGAAGAGACCCAGTACTTC,CASSLGPGRVEETQYF
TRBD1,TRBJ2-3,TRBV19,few,TGTGCCAGTAGTATGGGACAGGGGGCAGGAGATACGCAGTATTTT,CASSMGQGAGDTQYF
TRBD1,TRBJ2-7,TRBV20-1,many,TGCAGTGCCGCTGAACAGGGGATACCTACCTACGAGCAGTACTTC,CSAAEQGIPTYEQYF
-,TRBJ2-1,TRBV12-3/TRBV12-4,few,TGTGCCAGCAGAGAGGAAAGGGGGTCCTACAATGAGCAGTTCTTC,CASREERGSYNEQFF
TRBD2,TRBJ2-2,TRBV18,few,TGTGCCAGCTCACCCCCTAGCGGGAATTCCGGGGAGCTGTTTTTT,CASSPPSGNSGELFF
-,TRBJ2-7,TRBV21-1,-,TGTGCCAGCAGCAAACGGGGATTAGCGGGAAGCTACGAGCAGTACTTC,CASSKRGLAGSYEQYF
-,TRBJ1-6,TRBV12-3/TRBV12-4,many,TGTGCCGTAAAGCCGCGGGACCATTCACCCCTCCACTTT,CAVKPRDHSPLHF
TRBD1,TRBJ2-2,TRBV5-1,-,TGCGCCAGCAGCACAGGGGACAGTTCGAACACCGGGGAGCTGTTTTTT,CASSTGDSSNTGELFF
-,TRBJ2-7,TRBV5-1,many,TGCGCCAGCAGCGCCCTCCAGCCCCCCGAGCAGTACTTC,CASSALQPPEQYF
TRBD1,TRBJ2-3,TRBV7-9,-,TGTGCCAGCAGCTCCCAAATCGGACAGGGTATAGATACGCAGTATTTT,CASSSQIGQGIDTQYF
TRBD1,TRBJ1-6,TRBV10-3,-,TGTGCCATCAGTGGGACAGGGTATAATTCACCCCTCCACTTT,CAISGTGYNSPLHF
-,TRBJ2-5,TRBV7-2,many,TGTGCCAGCAGCTTACCTGGCGGAGAGACCCAGTACTTC,CASSLPGGETQYF